These T cell receptor beta chains were read from a single sample in a study of beta chain features in type 1 diabetes. Clones were sequenced by immunoSEQ multiplex PCR, and TCRdb holds only the in-frame ones, with some missing. The profile shows 150,000 to 200,000 clones, approximately 9.1% of them singletons. The sample was central memory CD4+ T cells from blood. These receptors all stem from a woman aged 30 to 39 with type 1 diabetes. CDR3s include the opening cysteine and the closing phenylalanine or tryptophan. The order of the fields is J gene, clone size, D gene, V gene, CDR3 protein, CDR3 DNA. A D gene is named only where the DNA matches it firmly. Not every row has a clone size; where given, it reads once, few, many or a size class.

j_gene: TRBJ2-1
abundance: -
d_gene: TRBD2
v_gene: TRBV14
CDR3aa: CASSQQLGLAASYNEQFF
CDR3nt: TGTGCCAGCAGCCAACAACTCGGGCTAGCGGCCTCCTACAATGAGCAGTTCTTC

j_gene: TRBJ2-3
abundance: -
d_gene: -
v_gene: TRBV5-1
CDR3aa: CASRQQGEADTQYF
CDR3nt: TGCGCCAGCAGGCAACAGGGAGAAGCAGATACGCAGTATTTT

j_gene: TRBJ1-2
abundance: -
d_gene: TRBD1
v_gene: TRBV28
CDR3aa: CASTSGGEGYGYTF
CDR3nt: TGTGCCAGCACCTCAGGGGGCGAAGGCTATGGCTACACCTTC

j_gene: TRBJ1-4
abundance: -
d_gene: TRBD1
v_gene: TRBV19
CDR3aa: CASRGIRDREEKLFF
CDR3nt: TGTGCCAGCCGAGGTATAAGGGACAGGGAAGAAAAACTGTTTTTT

j_gene: TRBJ1-2
abundance: medium-sized
d_gene: -
v_gene: TRBV7-9
CDR3aa: CASSGGDGYTF
CDR3nt: TGTGCCAGCAGCGGGGGCGATGGCTACACCTTC

j_gene: TRBJ2-5
abundance: few
d_gene: TRBD1
v_gene: TRBV6-5
CDR3aa: CASTAGTGGEAQYF
CDR3nt: TGTGCCAGCACCGCCGGGACAGGGGGCGAAGCCCAGTACTTC

j_gene: TRBJ1-1
abundance: few
d_gene: -
v_gene: TRBV18
CDR3aa: CASSRAPGDTEAFF
CDR3nt: TGTGCCAGCTCAAGGGCCCCAGGGGACACTGAAGCTTTCTTT

j_gene: TRBJ2-2
abundance: few
d_gene: -
v_gene: TRBV18
CDR3aa: CASSPPSVNTGELFF
CDR3nt: TGTGCCAGCTCACCACCGTCGGTTAACACCGGGGAGCTGTTTTTT

j_gene: TRBJ2-2
abundance: many
d_gene: -
v_gene: TRBV4-1
CDR3aa: CASSQEFRVPGELFF
CDR3nt: TGCGCCAGCAGCCAAGAATTCAGGGTTCCCGGGGAGCTGTTTTTT

j_gene: TRBJ2-5
abundance: -
d_gene: TRBD1
v_gene: TRBV11-2
CDR3aa: CASSSGQKETQYF
CDR3nt: TGTGCCAGCAGCTCGGGACAGAAAGAGACCCAGTACTTC

j_gene: TRBJ1-4
abundance: -
d_gene: TRBD1
v_gene: TRBV9
CDR3aa: CASSATGGPNEKLFF
CDR3nt: TGTGCCAGCAGCGCTACAGGGGGCCCTAATGAAAAACTGTTTTTT

j_gene: TRBJ2-7
abundance: -
d_gene: TRBD1
v_gene: TRBV7-8
CDR3aa: CASSERQGPYEQYF
CDR3nt: TGTGCCAGCAGCGAAAGACAGGGACCCTACGAGCAGTACTTC

j_gene: TRBJ1-1
abundance: -
d_gene: TRBD1
v_gene: TRBV10-2
CDR3aa: CASRTGENTEAFF
CDR3nt: TGCGCCAGCCGGACAGGAGAGAACACTGAAGCTTTCTTT

j_gene: TRBJ2-7
abundance: few
d_gene: -
v_gene: TRBV27
CDR3aa: CASRRDGGYEQYF
CDR3nt: TGTGCCAGCAGGCGAGACGGGGGCTACGAGCAGTACTTC

j_gene: TRBJ1-5
abundance: few
d_gene: -
v_gene: TRBV7-2
CDR3aa: CASSLDRAAQPQHF
CDR3nt: TGTGCCAGCAGCTTAGACAGGGCGGCACAGCCCCAGCATTTT

j_gene: TRBJ2-1
abundance: few
d_gene: TRBD2
v_gene: TRBV29-1
CDR3aa: CSVEARTSGLPNNEQFF
CDR3nt: TGCAGCGTTGAAGCAAGGACTAGCGGGCTACCCAACAATGAGCAGTTCTTC

j_gene: TRBJ1-1
abundance: -
d_gene: TRBD1
v_gene: TRBV25-1
CDR3aa: CANETTGQPNTEAFF
CDR3nt: TGTGCCAACGAGACTACGGGACAGCCGAACACTGAAGCTTTCTTT

j_gene: TRBJ2-2
abundance: -
d_gene: -
v_gene: TRBV19
CDR3aa: CASSITGANTGELFF
CDR3nt: TGTGCCAGTAGTATTACAGGCGCGAACACCGGGGAGCTGTTTTTT

j_gene: TRBJ2-5
abundance: -
d_gene: -
v_gene: TRBV7-9
CDR3aa: CASSVGTQETQYF
CDR3nt: TGTGCCAGCAGCGTCGGGACTCAAGAGACCCAGTACTTC

j_gene: TRBJ1-5
abundance: -
d_gene: TRBD1
v_gene: TRBV2
CDR3aa: CASNDRDNQPQHF
CDR3nt: TGTGCCAGCAATGACAGGGACAATCAGCCCCAGCATTTT

j_gene: TRBJ2-7
abundance: -
d_gene: TRBD2
v_gene: TRBV9
CDR3aa: CASSVLPSGRDEQYF
CDR3nt: TGTGCCAGCAGCGTACTCCCTAGCGGGAGAGACGAGCAGTACTTC

j_gene: TRBJ2-5
abundance: few
d_gene: TRBD1
v_gene: TRBV29-1
CDR3aa: CSGNGQDQETQYF
CDR3nt: TGCAGCGGAAACGGACAGGACCAAGAGACCCAGTACTTC

j_gene: TRBJ2-1
abundance: -
d_gene: TRBD2
v_gene: TRBV2
CDR3aa: CASSPIAGVFNEQFF
CDR3nt: TGTGCCAGCAGTCCAATAGCGGGAGTCTTCAATGAGCAGTTCTTC

j_gene: TRBJ2-4
abundance: few
d_gene: TRBD2
v_gene: TRBV28
CDR3aa: CASSLFGRGKNIQYF
CDR3nt: TGTGCCAGCAGTTTATTTGGGAGGGGCAAAAACATTCAGTACTTC

j_gene: TRBJ2-5
abundance: -
d_gene: -
v_gene: TRBV19
CDR3aa: CASSKGEETQYF
CDR3nt: TGTGCCAGTAGTAAAGGGGAAGAGACCCAGTACTTC

j_gene: TRBJ2-3
abundance: many
d_gene: -
v_gene: TRBV7-2
CDR3aa: CASSLLASDTDTQYF
CDR3nt: TGTGCCAGCAGCTTATTGGCTAGCGATACAGATACGCAGTATTTT

j_gene: TRBJ1-2
abundance: -
d_gene: TRBD1
v_gene: TRBV7-3
CDR3aa: CASSLNQGAAGYTF
CDR3nt: TGTGCCAGCAGCTTAAACCAGGGGGCTGCTGGCTACACCTTC

j_gene: TRBJ1-1
abundance: -
d_gene: -
v_gene: TRBV7-9
CDR3aa: CASSLARGAATEAFF
CDR3nt: TGTGCCAGCAGCTTAGCGCGTGGGGCGGCCACTGAAGCTTTCTTT

j_gene: TRBJ1-5
abundance: few
d_gene: TRBD1
v_gene: TRBV28
CDR3aa: CASSPLSGGQFNQPQHF
CDR3nt: TGTGCCAGCAGTCCCCTATCCGGGGGACAGTTCAATCAGCCCCAGCATTTT

j_gene: TRBJ1-2
abundance: few
d_gene: -
v_gene: TRBV19
CDR3aa: CASTNSGWRGYTF
CDR3nt: TGTGCCAGTACCAACTCGGGATGGCGCGGCTACACCTTC

j_gene: TRBJ2-7
abundance: -
d_gene: -
v_gene: TRBV30
CDR3aa: CAWSVRLVSYEQYF
CDR3nt: TGTGCCTGGAGTGTACGACTAGTCTCCTACGAGCAGTACTTC

j_gene: TRBJ2-6
abundance: -
d_gene: -
v_gene: TRBV5-1
CDR3aa: CASSLTSSLANVLTF
CDR3nt: TGCGCCAGCAGCTTGACCAGTAGCCTGGCCAACGTCCTGACTTTC

j_gene: TRBJ2-1
abundance: -
d_gene: -
v_gene: TRBV14
CDR3aa: CASSQDARASYNEQFF
CDR3nt: TGTGCCAGCAGCCAAGATGCGAGAGCCTCCTACAATGAGCAGTTCTTC

j_gene: TRBJ2-2
abundance: -
d_gene: -
v_gene: TRBV18
CDR3aa: CASSPQGYTGELFF
CDR3nt: TGTGCCAGCTCACCGCAGGGGTACACCGGGGAGCTGTTTTTT

j_gene: TRBJ2-7
abundance: -
d_gene: -
v_gene: TRBV28
CDR3aa: CASSPSAPRDEQYF
CDR3nt: TGTGCCAGCAGCCCCTCAGCGCCTCGGGACGAGCAGTACTTC

j_gene: TRBJ2-2
abundance: -
d_gene: TRBD1
v_gene: TRBV19
CDR3aa: CASSPPPGTANTGELFF
CDR3nt: TGTGCCAGTAGCCCTCCGCCCGGGACAGCGAACACCGGGGAGCTGTTTTTT

j_gene: TRBJ2-1
abundance: -
d_gene: TRBD2
v_gene: TRBV29-1
CDR3aa: CSVELASGSNEQFF
CDR3nt: TGCAGCGTTGAATTGGCTAGCGGGAGTAATGAGCAGTTCTTC

j_gene: TRBJ1-1
abundance: few
d_gene: TRBD1
v_gene: TRBV14
CDR3aa: CASSPNPAGGTEAFF
CDR3nt: TGTGCCAGCAGCCCAAACCCAGCAGGGGGGACTGAAGCTTTCTTT

j_gene: TRBJ1-4
abundance: few
d_gene: -
v_gene: TRBV19
CDR3aa: CASSIGANNEKLFF
CDR3nt: TGTGCCAGTAGTATTGGAGCTAATAATGAAAAACTGTTTTTT

j_gene: TRBJ2-2
abundance: few
d_gene: -
v_gene: TRBV4-2
CDR3aa: CASSQEALVRELFF
CDR3nt: TGTGCCAGCAGCCAAGAGGCACTAGTTCGGGAGCTGTTTTTT

j_gene: TRBJ1-1
abundance: -
d_gene: -
v_gene: TRBV18
CDR3aa: CASSPPSRMNTEAFF
CDR3nt: TGTGCCAGCTCACCACCCTCGCGGATGAACACTGAAGCTTTCTTT

j_gene: TRBJ2-7
abundance: -
d_gene: TRBD2
v_gene: TRBV9
CDR3aa: CASSPILAGGPSEQYF
CDR3nt: TGTGCCAGCAGCCCCATCTTAGCGGGAGGGCCGTCCGAGCAGTACTTC

j_gene: TRBJ1-5
abundance: few
d_gene: -
v_gene: TRBV28
CDR3aa: CASRQGFNQPQHF
CDR3nt: TGTGCCAGCAGGCAGGGTTTTAATCAGCCCCAGCATTTT

j_gene: TRBJ2-2
abundance: -
d_gene: -
v_gene: TRBV2
CDR3aa: CASSLQTGGAGELFF
CDR3nt: TGTGCCAGCAGCTTACAAACAGGGGGGGCCGGGGAGCTGTTTTTT

j_gene: TRBJ2-3
abundance: many
d_gene: TRBD1
v_gene: TRBV5-6
CDR3aa: CASSWGTGDTDTQYF
CDR3nt: TGTGCCAGCAGCTGGGGGACAGGGGACACAGATACGCAGTATTTT